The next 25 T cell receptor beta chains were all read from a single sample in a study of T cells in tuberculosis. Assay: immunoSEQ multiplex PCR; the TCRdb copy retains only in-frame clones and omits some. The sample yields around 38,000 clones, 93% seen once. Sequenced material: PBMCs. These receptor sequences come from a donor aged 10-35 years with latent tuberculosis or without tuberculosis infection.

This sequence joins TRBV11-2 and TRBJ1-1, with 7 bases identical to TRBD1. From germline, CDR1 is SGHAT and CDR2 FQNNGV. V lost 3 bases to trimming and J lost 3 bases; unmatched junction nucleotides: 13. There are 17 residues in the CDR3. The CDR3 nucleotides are TGTGCCAGCAGCTTGGTAACAGGGGCGGGTAGGGACACTGAAGCTTTCTTT. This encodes CASSLVTGAGRDTEAFF.

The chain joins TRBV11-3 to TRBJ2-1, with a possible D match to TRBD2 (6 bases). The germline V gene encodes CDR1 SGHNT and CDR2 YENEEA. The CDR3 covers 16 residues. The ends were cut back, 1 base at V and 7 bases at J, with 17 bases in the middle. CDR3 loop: CASSLGVGGRGNEQFF. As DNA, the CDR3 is TGTGCCAGCAGCTTAGGGGTCGGGGGTCGAGGGAATGAGCAGTTCTTC.

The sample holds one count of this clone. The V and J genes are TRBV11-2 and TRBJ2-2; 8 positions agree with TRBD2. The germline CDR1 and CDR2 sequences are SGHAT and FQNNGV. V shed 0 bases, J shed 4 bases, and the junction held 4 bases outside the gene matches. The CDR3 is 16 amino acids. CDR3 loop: CASSLDPLAATGELFF. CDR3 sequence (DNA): TGTGCCAGCAGCTTAGACCCACTAGCGGCCACCGGGGAGCTGTTTTTT. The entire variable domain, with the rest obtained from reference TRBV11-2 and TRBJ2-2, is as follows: EAGVAQSPRYKIIEKRQSVAFWCNPISGHATLYWYQQILGQGPKLLIQFQNNGVVDDSQLPKDRFSAERLKGVDSTLKIQPAKLEDSAVYLCASSLDPLAATGELFFGEGSRLTVL.

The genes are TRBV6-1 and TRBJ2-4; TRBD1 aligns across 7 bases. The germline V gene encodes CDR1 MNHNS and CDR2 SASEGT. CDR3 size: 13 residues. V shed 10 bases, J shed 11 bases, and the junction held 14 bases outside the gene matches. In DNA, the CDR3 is TGTGCCACCACAGGGGCCGCATTCCCCCTTCAGTACTTC. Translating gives CATTGAAFPLQYF.

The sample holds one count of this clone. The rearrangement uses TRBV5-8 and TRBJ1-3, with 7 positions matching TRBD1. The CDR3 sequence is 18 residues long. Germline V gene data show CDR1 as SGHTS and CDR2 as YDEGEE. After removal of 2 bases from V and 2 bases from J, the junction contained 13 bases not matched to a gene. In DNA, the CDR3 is TGTGCCAGCAGCTTAAAGGGACAGTCCTGGTTGCCTGGAAACACCATATATTTT. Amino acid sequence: CASSLKGQSWLPGNTIYF.

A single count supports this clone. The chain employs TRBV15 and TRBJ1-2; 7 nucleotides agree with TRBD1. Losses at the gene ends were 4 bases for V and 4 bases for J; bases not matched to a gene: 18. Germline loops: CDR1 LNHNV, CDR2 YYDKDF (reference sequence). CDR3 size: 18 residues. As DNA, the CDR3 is TGTGCCACCAGCATAACTTACGGGACAGACACTTCTCGCTATGGCTACACCTTC. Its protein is CATSITYGTDTSRYGYTF.

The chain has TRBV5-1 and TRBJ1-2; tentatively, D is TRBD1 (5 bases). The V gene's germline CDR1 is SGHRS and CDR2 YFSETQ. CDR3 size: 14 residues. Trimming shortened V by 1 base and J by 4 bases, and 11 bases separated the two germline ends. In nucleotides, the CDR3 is TGCGCCAGCAGCTTGCCGACAGACATCTATGGCTACACCTTC. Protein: CASSLPTDIYGYTF.

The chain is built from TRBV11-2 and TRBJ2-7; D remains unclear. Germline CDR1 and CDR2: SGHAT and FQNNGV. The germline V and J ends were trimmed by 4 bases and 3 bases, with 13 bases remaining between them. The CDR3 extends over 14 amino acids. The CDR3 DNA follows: TGTGCCAGCAGCTCCGGCGGCAGAGACTACGAGCAGTACTTC. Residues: CASSSGGRDYEQYF.

For the CDR3, the DNA is TGTGCCAGCAGCTTAGGGACAGCTTACGAGCAGTACTTC. Translated, it gives CASSLGTAYEQYF. The chain employs TRBV7-9 and TRBJ2-7, with D perhaps TRBD1 (6 bases). V was trimmed by 1 base and J by 4 bases, leaving 8 bases between them. Germline V gene lookup returns CDR1 SEHNR and CDR2 FQNEAQ (reference sequence). CDR3 size: 13 residues.

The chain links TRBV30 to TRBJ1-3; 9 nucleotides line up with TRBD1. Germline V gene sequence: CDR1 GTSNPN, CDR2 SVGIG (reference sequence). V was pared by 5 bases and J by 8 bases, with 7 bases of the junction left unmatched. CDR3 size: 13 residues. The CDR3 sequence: CAWDRTGVDTIYF. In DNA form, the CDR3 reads TGTGCCTGGGACCGGACAGGGGTGGACACCATATATTTT.

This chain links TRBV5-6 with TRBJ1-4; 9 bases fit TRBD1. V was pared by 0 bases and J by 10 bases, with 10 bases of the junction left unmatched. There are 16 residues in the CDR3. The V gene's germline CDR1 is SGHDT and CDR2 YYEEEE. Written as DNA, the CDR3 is TGTGCCAGCAGCTTGGTAGGGACAGGGCCAGTCGGAAAACTGTTTTTT. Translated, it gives CASSLVGTGPVGKLFF.

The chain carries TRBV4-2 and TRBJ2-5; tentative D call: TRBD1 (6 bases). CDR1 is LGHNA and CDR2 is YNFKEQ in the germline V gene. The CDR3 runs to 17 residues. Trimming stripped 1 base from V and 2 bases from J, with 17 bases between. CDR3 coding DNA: TGTGCCAGCAGCCAAGGAGCCCGCGGTCAGGGGCAAGAGACCCAGTACTTC. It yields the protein CASSQGARGQGQETQYF.

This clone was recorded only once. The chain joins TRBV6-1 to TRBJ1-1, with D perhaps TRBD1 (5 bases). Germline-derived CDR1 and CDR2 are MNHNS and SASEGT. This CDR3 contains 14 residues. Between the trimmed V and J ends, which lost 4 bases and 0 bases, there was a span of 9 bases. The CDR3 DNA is TGTGCCAGCAGTGTACAGGAACTGAACACTGAAGCTTTCTTT. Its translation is CASSVQELNTEAFF.

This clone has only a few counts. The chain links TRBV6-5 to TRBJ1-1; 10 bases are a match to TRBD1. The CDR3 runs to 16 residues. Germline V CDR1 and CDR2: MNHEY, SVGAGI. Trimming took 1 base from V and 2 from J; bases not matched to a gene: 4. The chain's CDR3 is CASSYLGTGVNTEAFF. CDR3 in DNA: TGTGCCAGCAGTTACTTAGGGACAGGGGTCAACACTGAAGCTTTCTTT.

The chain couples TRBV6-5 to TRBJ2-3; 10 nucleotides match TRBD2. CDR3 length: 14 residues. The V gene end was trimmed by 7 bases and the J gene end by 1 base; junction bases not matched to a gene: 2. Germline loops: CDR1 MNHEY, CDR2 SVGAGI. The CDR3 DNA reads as TGTGCCAGCAACCTAGCGGGGGGCACAGATACGCAGTATTTT. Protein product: CASNLAGGTDTQYF.

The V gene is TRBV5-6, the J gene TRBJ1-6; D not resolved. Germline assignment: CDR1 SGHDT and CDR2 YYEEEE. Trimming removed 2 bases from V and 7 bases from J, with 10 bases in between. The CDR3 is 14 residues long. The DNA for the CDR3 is TGTGCCAGCAGCTTCTTAGAGAACAATTCACCCCTCCACTTT. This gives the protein CASSFLENNSPLHF.

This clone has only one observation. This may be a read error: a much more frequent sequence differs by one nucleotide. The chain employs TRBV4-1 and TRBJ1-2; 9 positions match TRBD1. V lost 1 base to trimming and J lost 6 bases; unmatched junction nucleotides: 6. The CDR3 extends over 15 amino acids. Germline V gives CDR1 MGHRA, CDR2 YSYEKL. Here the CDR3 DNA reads TGCGCCAGCAGCCAAGCGACAGGGGGAGTGAATGGCTACACCTTC. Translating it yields CASSQATGGVNGYTF.

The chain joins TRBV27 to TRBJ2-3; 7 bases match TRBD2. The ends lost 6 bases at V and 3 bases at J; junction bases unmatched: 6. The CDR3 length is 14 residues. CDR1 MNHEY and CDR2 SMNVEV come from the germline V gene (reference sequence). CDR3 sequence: CASRAGGWTDTQYF. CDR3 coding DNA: TGTGCCAGCAGAGCCGGGGGGTGGACAGATACGCAGTATTTT.

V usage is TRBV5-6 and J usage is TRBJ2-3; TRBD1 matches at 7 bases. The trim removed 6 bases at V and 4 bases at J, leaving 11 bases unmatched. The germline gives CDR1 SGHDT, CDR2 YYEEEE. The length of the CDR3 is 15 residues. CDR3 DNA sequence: TGTGCCAGCACCCCCCCTTGGGACAGAGCAGATACGCAGTATTTT. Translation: CASTPPWDRADTQYF.

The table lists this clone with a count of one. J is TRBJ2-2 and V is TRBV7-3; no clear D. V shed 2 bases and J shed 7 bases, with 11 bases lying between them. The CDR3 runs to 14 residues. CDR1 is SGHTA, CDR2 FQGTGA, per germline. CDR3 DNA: TGTGCCAGCAGCTTACGGCCTAGGATCGGGGAGCTGTTTTTT. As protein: CASSLRPRIGELFF.

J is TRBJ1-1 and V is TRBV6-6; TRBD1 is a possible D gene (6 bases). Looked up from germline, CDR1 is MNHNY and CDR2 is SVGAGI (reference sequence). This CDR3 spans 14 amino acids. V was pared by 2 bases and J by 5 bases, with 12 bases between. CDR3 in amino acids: CASSYVGGGTEAFF. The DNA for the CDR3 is TGTGCCAGCAGTTACGTAGGGGGAGGGACTGAAGCTTTCTTT.

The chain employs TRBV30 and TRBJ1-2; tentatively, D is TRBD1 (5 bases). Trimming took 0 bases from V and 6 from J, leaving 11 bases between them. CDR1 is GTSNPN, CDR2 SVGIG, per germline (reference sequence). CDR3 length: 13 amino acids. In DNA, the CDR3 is TGTGCCTGGAGTGTATTGGGAGGGGATGGCTACACCTTC. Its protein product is CAWSVLGGDGYTF. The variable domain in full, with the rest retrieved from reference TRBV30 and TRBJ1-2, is SQTIHQWPATLVQPVGSPLSLECTVEGTSNPNLYWYRQAAGRGLQLLFYSVGIGQISSEVPQNLSASRPQDRQFILSSKKLLLSDSGFYLCAWSVLGGDGYTFGSGTRLTVV.

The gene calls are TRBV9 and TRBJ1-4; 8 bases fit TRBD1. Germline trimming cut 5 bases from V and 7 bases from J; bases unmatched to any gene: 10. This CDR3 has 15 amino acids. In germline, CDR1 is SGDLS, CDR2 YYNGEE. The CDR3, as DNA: TGTGCCAGCAGGAACCCGGGACAGGCGACTGAAAAACTGTTTTTT. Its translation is CASRNPGQATEKLFF.

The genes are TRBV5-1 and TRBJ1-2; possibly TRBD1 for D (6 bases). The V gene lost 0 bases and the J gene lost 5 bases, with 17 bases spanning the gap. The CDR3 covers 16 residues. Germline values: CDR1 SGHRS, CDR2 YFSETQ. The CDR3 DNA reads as TGCGCCAGCAGCTTGGAGGAGGACAGACAGGCTTATGGCTACACCTTC. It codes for CASSLEEDRQAYGYTF.

The CDR3 DNA follows: TGTGCCAGCAGTGACTCGGCGGGGGGACTCACAGATACGCAGTATTTT. It yields the protein CASSDSAGGLTDTQYF. The chain couples TRBV6-4 to TRBJ2-3, with 8 bases aligning to TRBD2. The CDR3 has 16 residues. Germline loops: CDR1 MRHNA, CDR2 SNTAGT. With V trimmed by 0 bases and J by 2 bases, 4 bases remained unmatched.